This record looks at one TCR beta chain sequence and its context. A junction boundary mismatches the germline segment, possibly from a read error. Data came from immunoSEQ multiplex PCR; TCRdb stores just in-frame clones and leaves some out. The repertoire consists of over 1.4 million clones, with approximately 97% occurring once and the leading ten covering about 1.2%. The source of the sample is a study of shared clonotypes between healthy human individuals. This CDR3 is 19 amino acids long. CDR1 and CDR2 from the germline V gene are SGHNT and YYREEE (reference sequence). This clonotype was obtained from a young man in good health. The V call is TRBV5-4, the J call TRBJ2-5; 7 positions match TRBD1. Source material: naive CD4+ T cells sorted from blood. Subset reported: CD45RA+ positively selected. The CDR3 region has the DNA TGTGCCATCAGCCCGGACAGGTCGACGTACCCCGGGTACCAAGAGACCCAGTACTTC. Translating it yields CAISPDRSTYPGYQETQYF.